These T cell receptor beta chains were read from a single sample in a study of blood T cell repertoires in COVID-19. Profiling relied on immunoSEQ multiplex PCR, and the TCRdb table lists in-frame clones only, not all of them. The sample carries some 74,000 clones, around 69% recorded once. Sequencing was performed on peripheral blood. The receptor source for this set is a man in his 70s with active or convalescent COVID-19. Both conserved end residues are part of each CDR3. Fields, in order: CDR3 length, V gene, D gene, J gene, clone size, CDR3 protein, CDR3 DNA. A D gene is named only where the DNA matches it firmly. The size entry is marked missing in some rows and otherwise reads once, few, many or a size class.

length: 18
V: TRBV2
D: TRBD2
J: TRBJ2-5
size: NA
CDR3: CASSLIAYSGGRQETQYF
DNA: TGTGCCAGCAGTTTAATAGCTTATAGCGGGGGGCGCCAAGAGACCCAGTACTTC

length: 15
V: TRBV5-6
D: NA
J: TRBJ1-6
size: NA
CDR3: CASSTGSNAGSPLHF
DNA: TGTGCCAGCAGTACAGGGTCTAATGCGGGTTCACCCCTCCACTTT

length: 16
V: TRBV19
D: TRBD2
J: TRBJ2-5
size: NA
CDR3: CASSMGFSGGSETQYF
DNA: TGTGCCAGTAGTATGGGGTTTAGCGGGGGGTCAGAGACCCAGTACTTC

length: 13
V: TRBV9
D: NA
J: TRBJ1-2
size: NA
CDR3: CASSAQNNYGYTF
DNA: TGTGCCAGCAGCGCCCAGAATAACTATGGCTACACCTTC

length: 16
V: TRBV4-1
D: NA
J: TRBJ2-7
size: NA
CDR3: CASSQVDRTPRGEQYF
DNA: TGCGCCAGCAGCCAAGTGGACCGGACCCCGAGGGGGGAGCAGTACTTC

length: 14
V: TRBV28
D: TRBD1
J: TRBJ1-2
size: once
CDR3: CASSSSQGVNGYTF
DNA: TGTGCCAGCAGTTCGTCTCAGGGGGTGAATGGCTACACCTTC

length: 16
V: TRBV6-1
D: TRBD1
J: TRBJ2-7
size: NA
CDR3: CASSEGGTGYTHEQYF
DNA: TGTGCCAGCAGTGAAGGTGGGACAGGGTATACCCACGAGCAGTACTTC

length: 14
V: TRBV28
D: TRBD2
J: TRBJ2-5
size: medium-sized
CDR3: CASSSSSGGKTQYF
DNA: TGTGCCAGCAGTTCCTCTAGCGGGGGGAAGACCCAGTACTTC

length: 14
V: TRBV29-1
D: TRBD1
J: TRBJ1-1
size: NA
CDR3: CSGTTGEMNTEAFF
DNA: TGCAGCGGAACGACAGGGGAAATGAACACTGAAGCTTTCTTT

length: 18
V: TRBV4-2
D: TRBD1
J: TRBJ2-4
size: few
CDR3: CASSQGGQGDLAKNIQYF
DNA: TGTGCCAGCAGCCAAGGAGGGCAGGGGGATCTAGCCAAAAACATTCAGTACTTC

length: 13
V: TRBV6-6
D: NA
J: TRBJ1-1
size: NA
CDR3: CASTHERDTEAFF
DNA: TGTGCCAGCACCCACGAGAGGGACACTGAAGCTTTCTTT

length: 15
V: TRBV7-6
D: NA
J: TRBJ2-5
size: NA
CDR3: CASSLGLGRGETQYF
DNA: TGTGCCAGCAGCTTAGGTTTGGGGAGAGGAGAGACCCAGTACTTC

length: 13
V: TRBV28
D: NA
J: TRBJ2-7
size: NA
CDR3: CASSLGRGYEQYF
DNA: TGTGCCAGCAGTTTGGGCAGGGGCTACGAGCAGTACTTC

length: 14
V: TRBV4-1
D: NA
J: TRBJ2-7
size: NA
CDR3: CASSQDAVTRGRYF
DNA: TGCGCCAGCAGCCAAGACGCAGTCACCCGAGGAAGGTACTTC

length: 14
V: TRBV9
D: NA
J: TRBJ1-3
size: NA
CDR3: CASSPSNSGNTIYF
DNA: TGTGCCAGCAGCCCATCCAACTCTGGAAACACCATATATTTT

length: 13
V: TRBV18
D: TRBD1
J: TRBJ1-1
size: NA
CDR3: CAGGQGVNTEAFF
DNA: TGTGCCGGGGGACAGGGAGTGAACACTGAAGCTTTCTTT

length: 13
V: TRBV28
D: TRBD2
J: TRBJ2-1
size: NA
CDR3: CASSPSGGNEQFF
DNA: TGTGCCAGCAGTCCTAGCGGGGGTAATGAGCAGTTCTTC

length: 17
V: TRBV9
D: NA
J: TRBJ2-2
size: NA
CDR3: CASSPWGRLDNTGELFF
DNA: TGTGCCAGCAGCCCTTGGGGGCGGCTCGACAACACCGGGGAGCTGTTTTTT

length: 15
V: TRBV6-4
D: TRBD1
J: TRBJ2-2
size: NA
CDR3: CASRTGESNTGELFF
DNA: TGTGCCAGCAGGACAGGGGAATCGAACACCGGGGAGCTGTTTTTT

length: 15
V: TRBV19
D: TRBD1
J: TRBJ2-7
size: NA
CDR3: CASSTLTTTGVEQYF
DNA: TGTGCCAGTAGTACCCTTACCACTACAGGGGTCGAGCAGTACTTC

length: 14
V: TRBV2
D: NA
J: TRBJ2-3
size: once
CDR3: CASSGTVAEDTQYF
DNA: TGTGCCAGCAGTGGGACTGTGGCGGAAGATACGCAGTATTTT

length: 13
V: TRBV30
D: TRBD1
J: TRBJ1-1
size: NA
CDR3: CAWSKQGDTEAFF
DNA: TGTGCCTGGAGTAAACAGGGGGACACTGAAGCTTTCTTT

length: 13
V: TRBV3-1/TRBV3-2
D: NA
J: TRBJ1-2
size: NA
CDR3: CASSQEGAGGYTF
DNA: TGTGCCAGCAGCCAAGAGGGGGCGGGTGGCTACACCTTC

length: 13
V: TRBV6-5
D: TRBD2
J: TRBJ2-1
size: NA
CDR3: CASSPGGGLEQFF
DNA: TGTGCCAGCAGCCCCGGGGGGGGTCTTGAGCAGTTCTTC

length: 15
V: TRBV5-4
D: NA
J: TRBJ1-2
size: NA
CDR3: CASSLTSGGGYGYTF
DNA: TGTGCCAGCAGTCTGACGTCGGGGGGCGGTTATGGCTACACCTTC

length: 21
V: TRBV6-6
D: TRBD1
J: TRBJ1-1
size: NA
CDR3: CASSLSPLDRTGGLRNTEAFF
DNA: TGTGCCAGCAGCCTTAGTCCCCTAGATCGGACAGGGGGCCTCCGGAACACTGAAGCTTTCTTT

length: 15
V: TRBV6-1
D: NA
J: TRBJ1-5
size: NA
CDR3: CASSEWGQGNQPQHF
DNA: TGTGCCAGCAGTGAATGGGGGCAGGGCAATCAGCCCCAGCATTTT

length: 13
V: TRBV5-1
D: NA
J: TRBJ2-1
size: few
CDR3: CASSARLGDEQFF
DNA: TGCGCCAGCAGCGCGAGACTGGGAGATGAGCAGTTCTTC

length: 15
V: TRBV11-2
D: NA
J: TRBJ2-1
size: few
CDR3: CASSSGTPSYNEQFF
DNA: TGTGCCAGCAGCTCCGGGACTCCATCCTACAATGAGCAGTTCTTC

length: 14
V: TRBV7-9
D: TRBD1
J: TRBJ2-3
size: NA
CDR3: CASSWGTGRDTQYF
DNA: TGTGCCAGCAGCTGGGGGACAGGGCGGGATACGCAGTATTTT

length: 13
V: TRBV2
D: NA
J: TRBJ2-5
size: NA
CDR3: CASSDGGVETQYF
DNA: TGTGCCAGCAGTGACGGAGGGGTAGAGACCCAGTACTTC

length: 16
V: TRBV5-1
D: NA
J: TRBJ1-3
size: NA
CDR3: CASSYGGRDSGNTIYF
DNA: TGCGCCAGCAGCTACGGCGGACGGGACTCTGGAAACACCATATATTTT

length: 15
V: TRBV30
D: TRBD1
J: TRBJ1-4
size: NA
CDR3: CAWSVHGQGTEKLFF
DNA: TGTGCCTGGAGTGTACACGGACAGGGCACTGAAAAACTGTTTTTT

length: 15
V: TRBV5-1
D: TRBD1
J: TRBJ2-3
size: NA
CDR3: CASSYRDRVRDTQYF
DNA: TGCGCCAGCAGCTACCGGGACAGGGTAAGAGATACGCAGTATTTT

length: 15
V: TRBV30
D: NA
J: TRBJ1-5
size: NA
CDR3: CAWSRGGGLNQPQHF
DNA: TGTGCCTGGAGTCGTGGGGGGGGTTTAAACCAGCCCCAGCATTTT

length: 13
V: TRBV10-2
D: NA
J: TRBJ2-5
size: NA
CDR3: CASSEVGPKTQYF
DNA: TGCGCCAGCAGTGAAGTGGGCCCGAAGACCCAGTACTTC

length: 15
V: TRBV6-2/TRBV6-3
D: NA
J: TRBJ2-3
size: NA
CDR3: CASSLGGGDADTQYF
DNA: TGTGCCAGCAGTTTAGGGGGGGGCGACGCAGATACGCAGTATTTT

length: 14
V: TRBV7-3
D: TRBD1
J: TRBJ2-2
size: few
CDR3: CASSGTGQTGELFF
DNA: TGTGCCAGCAGCGGGACAGGGCAGACCGGGGAGCTGTTTTTT

length: 14
V: TRBV11-2
D: NA
J: TRBJ2-7
size: NA
CDR3: CASSLGRATYEQYF
DNA: TGTGCCAGCAGCTTAGGGCGGGCTACTTACGAGCAGTACTTC

length: 17
V: TRBV4-2
D: TRBD1
J: TRBJ2-5
size: NA
CDR3: CASSQFTHRGQGETQYF
DNA: TGTGCCAGCAGCCAGTTCACCCACAGGGGGCAAGGGGAGACCCAGTACTTC

length: 16
V: TRBV2
D: TRBD2
J: TRBJ2-5
size: NA
CDR3: CASSPLAGGIQETQYF
DNA: TGTGCCAGCAGCCCTCTCGCGGGGGGGATCCAAGAGACCCAGTACTTC

length: 12
V: TRBV30
D: TRBD1
J: TRBJ2-7
size: NA
CDR3: CAWGGQGGEQYF
DNA: TGTGCCTGGGGGGGACAGGGGGGTGAGCAGTACTTC

length: 15
V: TRBV19
D: TRBD1
J: TRBJ2-2
size: NA
CDR3: CASRQQGRWTGELFF
DNA: TGTGCCAGCAGACAACAGGGGCGTTGGACCGGGGAGCTGTTTTTT

length: 17
V: TRBV21-1
D: NA
J: TRBJ1-2
size: NA
CDR3: CASSKGFLKTGNYGYTF
DNA: TGTGCCAGCAGCAAGGGATTCTTAAAAACAGGGAACTATGGCTACACCTTC

length: 11
V: TRBV5-4
D: NA
J: TRBJ2-1
size: NA
CDR3: CASGGANEQFF
DNA: TGTGCCAGCGGGGGGGCAAATGAGCAGTTCTTC

length: 13
V: TRBV9
D: NA
J: TRBJ2-1
size: NA
CDR3: CASSTTAGNEQFF
DNA: TGTGCCAGCAGCACGACCGCAGGGAATGAGCAGTTCTTC

length: 12
V: TRBV25-1
D: NA
J: TRBJ2-7
size: NA
CDR3: CASSQGYYEQYF
DNA: TGTGCCAGCTCCCAGGGATACTACGAGCAGTACTTC

length: 13
V: TRBV5-1
D: NA
J: TRBJ1-1
size: few
CDR3: CASSAGQNTEAFF
DNA: TGCGCCAGCAGCGCCGGACAGAACACTGAAGCTTTCTTT

length: 13
V: TRBV19
D: TRBD2
J: TRBJ2-1
size: once
CDR3: CAFRTSGNNEQFF
DNA: TGTGCCTTTCGGACTAGCGGAAACAATGAGCAGTTCTTC

length: 12
V: TRBV28
D: TRBD1
J: TRBJ1-2
size: NA
CDR3: CASTLRTGHNTF
DNA: TGTGCCAGCACACTCCGGACAGGACATAACACCTTC

length: 13
V: TRBV29-1
D: NA
J: TRBJ2-7
size: NA
CDR3: CSVVGAEGYEQYF
DNA: TGCAGCGTTGTGGGTGCGGAGGGCTACGAGCAGTACTTC

length: 13
V: TRBV7-6
D: NA
J: TRBJ1-1
size: NA
CDR3: CASSPAGGTEAFF
DNA: TGTGCCAGCAGCCCAGCGGGGGGCACTGAAGCTTTCTTT

length: 14
V: TRBV2
D: TRBD1
J: TRBJ1-5
size: NA
CDR3: CASSGQGLNQPQHF
DNA: TGTGCCAGCAGTGGACAGGGGTTAAATCAGCCCCAGCATTTT

length: 13
V: TRBV10-3
D: NA
J: TRBJ1-4
size: NA
CDR3: CAISRQNNEKLFF
DNA: TGTGCCATCAGCAGACAGAATAATGAAAAACTGTTTTTT

length: 14
V: TRBV2
D: TRBD1
J: TRBJ1-4
size: NA
CDR3: CASSSGTGDEKLFF
DNA: TGTGCCAGCAGTTCCGGGACAGGGGATGAAAAACTGTTTTTT

length: 14
V: TRBV6-1
D: NA
J: TRBJ1-5
size: NA
CDR3: CASSEGGPEQPQHF
DNA: TGTGCCAGCAGTGAGGGAGGACCGGAGCAGCCCCAGCATTTT

length: 14
V: TRBV28
D: TRBD1
J: TRBJ2-7
size: NA
CDR3: CASSVTGTGYAQYF
DNA: TGTGCCAGCAGTGTTACCGGGACAGGGTACGCGCAGTACTTC

length: 15
V: TRBV4-1
D: NA
J: TRBJ1-4
size: NA
CDR3: CASSQSWGENEKLFF
DNA: TGCGCCAGCAGCCAGAGTTGGGGGGAGAATGAAAAACTGTTTTTT

length: 15
V: TRBV6-5
D: TRBD1
J: TRBJ1-1
size: NA
CDR3: CASSRVRDRGQEAFF
DNA: TGTGCCAGCAGCAGGGTCAGGGACAGGGGGCAAGAAGCTTTCTTT